The rows below give T cell receptor beta chains drawn from one sample of a study of Graves' ophthalmopathy and Graves' hyperthyroidism. MiXCR was run by TCRdb on the multiplex PCR reads, yielding one entry per CDR3 protein. Of 740,000 or so distinct CDR3 sequences in the sample, roughly two fifths were seen once. The sequenced sample was peripheral blood. These receptors all come from an adult man with Graves' ophthalmopathy. The CDR3 runs from the conserved cysteine through the conserved F or W. The order of the fields is V gene, J gene, D gene, clone size, CDR3 length, CDR3 DNA, CDR3 protein. A D gene is named only where the DNA matches it firmly. Some rows mark clone size as missing; the rest say once, few, many or name a class of expanded clone.

V gene: TRBV19; J gene: TRBJ2-7; D gene: .; clone size: .; CDR3 length: 13; CDR3 DNA: TGTGCCAGTAGTATACAGGGGACCTACGAGCAGTGCTTC; CDR3 protein: CASSIQGTYEQCF
V gene: TRBV20-1; J gene: TRBJ2-7; D gene: TRBD2; clone size: .; CDR3 length: 14; CDR3 DNA: TGCAGTGCTCCTAGCGGGGGACCCTCCTACGAGCAGTACTTC; CDR3 protein: CSAPSGGPSYEQYF
V gene: TRBV25-1; J gene: TRBJ2-2; D gene: .; clone size: few; CDR3 length: 13; CDR3 DNA: TGTGCCAGCAGTTACGGGGTTGGCGGGGAGCTGTTTTTT; CDR3 protein: CASSYGVGGELFF
V gene: TRBV2; J gene: TRBJ2-5; D gene: TRBD1; clone size: .; CDR3 length: 17; CDR3 DNA: TGTGCCAGCAGCTTACACAGACAGGGGGTCGGCGGGGAGACCCAGTACTTC; CDR3 protein: CASSLHRQGVGGETQYF
V gene: TRBV7-2; J gene: TRBJ2-7; D gene: .; clone size: .; CDR3 length: 18; CDR3 DNA: TGTGCCAGCAGCTTAGCCTCCTTATCCGGGGCCGCGTCCTACGAGCAGTACTTC; CDR3 protein: CASSLASLSGAASYEQYF
V gene: TRBV20-1; J gene: TRBJ2-7; D gene: .; clone size: .; CDR3 length: 12; CDR3 DNA: TGCAGTGCTTCCAGTAGCTCCTACGAGCAGTACTTC; CDR3 protein: CSASSSSYEQYF
V gene: TRBV10-3; J gene: TRBJ2-3; D gene: TRBD2; clone size: few; CDR3 length: 18; CDR3 DNA: TGTGCCATCAGTCCTAGCGGGATCCCTGGGGGTGGCACAGATACGCAGTATTTT; CDR3 protein: CAISPSGIPGGGTDTQYF
V gene: TRBV7-2; J gene: TRBJ2-7; D gene: .; clone size: many; CDR3 length: 14; CDR3 DNA: TGTGCCAGCAGCTTGGGGGGCTACGCCTACGAGCAGTACTTC; CDR3 protein: CASSLGGYAYEQYF
V gene: TRBV29-1; J gene: TRBJ2-6; D gene: TRBD1; clone size: .; CDR3 length: 17; CDR3 DNA: TGCAGCGTTGAAGGGATACGGAGTCGACAGGGGGCCTACGTCCTGACTTTC; CDR3 protein: CSVEGIRSRQGAYVLTF
V gene: TRBV10-3; J gene: TRBJ2-1; D gene: TRBD2; clone size: .; CDR3 length: 17; CDR3 DNA: TGTGCCAGCAGTTTTGCCCGGACTAGCGGGACGTACAATGAGCAGTTCTTC; CDR3 protein: CASSFARTSGTYNEQFF
V gene: TRBV29-1; J gene: TRBJ2-6; D gene: TRBD1; clone size: .; CDR3 length: 11; CDR3 DNA: TGCAGCGTTGTGGGTCCAGGGGGACTGACTTTC; CDR3 protein: CSVVGPGGLTF
V gene: TRBV2; J gene: TRBJ1-2; D gene: .; clone size: many; CDR3 length: 11; CDR3 DNA: TGTGCCAGCAATACAGGCTCTGGCTACACCTTC; CDR3 protein: CASNTGSGYTF
V gene: TRBV19; J gene: TRBJ1-5; D gene: .; clone size: .; CDR3 length: 15; CDR3 DNA: TGTGCCAGTAGTATAAGTCAGGCGGCTAGTCAGCCCCAGCATTTT; CDR3 protein: CASSISQAASQPQHF
V gene: TRBV7-9; J gene: TRBJ2-2; D gene: TRBD1; clone size: .; CDR3 length: 16; CDR3 DNA: TGTGCCAGCAGCCAAGTTCAGGGGGCGCGAACCGGGGAGCTGTTTTTT; CDR3 protein: CASSQVQGARTGELFF
V gene: TRBV25-1; J gene: TRBJ1-1; D gene: TRBD1; clone size: few; CDR3 length: 20; CDR3 DNA: TGTGCCAGCAGTAAGGTCGGTTCCGGGACAGGGCCGAGGCGGAACACTGAAGCTTTCTTT; CDR3 protein: CASSKVGSGTGPRRNTEAFF
V gene: TRBV25-1; J gene: TRBJ1-4; D gene: TRBD1; clone size: many; CDR3 length: 15; CDR3 DNA: TGTGCCAGCAGTGAACCGGGACAGTCTAATGAAAAACTGTTTTTT; CDR3 protein: CASSEPGQSNEKLFF
V gene: TRBV10-3; J gene: TRBJ2-2; D gene: .; clone size: many; CDR3 length: 15; CDR3 DNA: TGTGCCATCAGTGAGTCGACCAGGGACACCGGGGAGCTGTTTTTT; CDR3 protein: CAISESTRDTGELFF
V gene: TRBV13; J gene: TRBJ2-7; D gene: .; clone size: .; CDR3 length: 14; CDR3 DNA: TGTGCCAGCAGCTTAAAGGGATGGCCCGCCGAGCAGTACTTC; CDR3 protein: CASSLKGWPAEQYF
V gene: TRBV9; J gene: TRBJ1-6; D gene: TRBD1; clone size: .; CDR3 length: 15; CDR3 DNA: TGTGCCAGCAGCGGGAGACAGGGGGCCAATTCACCCCTCCACTTT; CDR3 protein: CASSGRQGANSPLHF
V gene: TRBV25-1; J gene: TRBJ2-2; D gene: .; clone size: .; CDR3 length: 14; CDR3 DNA: TGTGCCAGCAGTCCCTCGGCTGACACCGGGGAGCTGTTTTTT; CDR3 protein: CASSPSADTGELFF
V gene: TRBV20-1; J gene: TRBJ2-6; D gene: .; clone size: .; CDR3 length: 17; CDR3 DNA: TGCAGTGCTAGAGATCCCATGATCAAGTCTGGGGCCAACGTCCTGACTTTC; CDR3 protein: CSARDPMIKSGANVLTF
V gene: TRBV20-1; J gene: TRBJ1-1; D gene: .; clone size: many; CDR3 length: 11; CDR3 DNA: TGCAGTGCAAGACACACCACTGAAGCTTTCTTT; CDR3 protein: CSARHTTEAFF
V gene: TRBV4-3; J gene: TRBJ2-7; D gene: TRBD2; clone size: .; CDR3 length: 17; CDR3 DNA: TGCGCCAGCAGCCCGGCCACTAGCGGGGTCGTCTCCTACGAGCAGTACTTC; CDR3 protein: CASSPATSGVVSYEQYF
V gene: TRBV7-9; J gene: TRBJ2-7; D gene: .; clone size: .; CDR3 length: 15; CDR3 DNA: TGTGCCAGCAGCTTAAGGGACGGAGACTCCTACGAGCAGTACTTC; CDR3 protein: CASSLRDGDSYEQYF
V gene: TRBV10-3; J gene: TRBJ1-2; D gene: TRBD1; clone size: .; CDR3 length: 16; CDR3 DNA: TGTGCCAGCAGTGGGTACGCACAGGGGGCGCGTTATGGCTACACCTTC; CDR3 protein: CASSGYAQGARYGYTF
V gene: TRBV24-1; J gene: TRBJ1-1; D gene: .; clone size: .; CDR3 length: 14; CDR3 DNA: TGTGCCACCAGTAAAGTGCGATCGGACACTGAAGCTTTCTTT; CDR3 protein: CATSKVRSDTEAFF
V gene: TRBV9; J gene: TRBJ2-2; D gene: TRBD1; clone size: .; CDR3 length: 16; CDR3 DNA: TGTGCCAGCAGCGTTAGTGGACAGGTCAACACCGGGGAGCTGTTTTTT; CDR3 protein: CASSVSGQVNTGELFF
V gene: TRBV7-9; J gene: TRBJ1-2; D gene: TRBD1; clone size: many; CDR3 length: 14; CDR3 DNA: TGTGCCAGCAGCCCCGCCGGGACAGGGGAAGGCTACACCTTC; CDR3 protein: CASSPAGTGEGYTF
V gene: TRBV4-2; J gene: TRBJ1-3; D gene: .; clone size: .; CDR3 length: 13; CDR3 DNA: TGTGCCAGCAGCCAAGATCTCGGCAAATCCATATATTTT; CDR3 protein: CASSQDLGKSIYF
V gene: TRBV27; J gene: TRBJ2-7; D gene: .; clone size: once; CDR3 length: 17; CDR3 DNA: TGTGCCAGCAGTCCAGAGGGGGGAGACCCAAACTCCTACGAGCAGTACTTC; CDR3 protein: CASSPEGGDPNSYEQYF
V gene: TRBV25-1; J gene: TRBJ1-1; D gene: .; clone size: .; CDR3 length: 13; CDR3 DNA: TGTGCCAGCAGTTTCCTGGGGGCGGGTGAAGCTTTCTTT; CDR3 protein: CASSFLGAGEAFF
V gene: TRBV19; J gene: TRBJ1-2; D gene: .; clone size: .; CDR3 length: 14; CDR3 DNA: TGTGCCAGTAGTCCCAGGTTGGGGGGCTATGGCTACACCTTC; CDR3 protein: CASSPRLGGYGYTF
V gene: TRBV29-1; J gene: TRBJ1-1; D gene: .; clone size: many; CDR3 length: 11; CDR3 DNA: TGCAGCCCGACCGCCGACAGTAAGGCTTTCTTT; CDR3 protein: CSPTADSKAFF
V gene: TRBV29-1; J gene: TRBJ1-2; D gene: .; clone size: once; CDR3 length: 12; CDR3 DNA: TGCAGCAGTTTATCGGGGGACGGAGGCTACACCTTC; CDR3 protein: CSSLSGDGGYTF
V gene: TRBV19; J gene: TRBJ2-7; D gene: .; clone size: few; CDR3 length: 16; CDR3 DNA: TGTGCCAGTAGTACCAACCTCCGACAGACTGAATACGAGCAGTACTTC; CDR3 protein: CASSTNLRQTEYEQYF
V gene: TRBV7-2; J gene: TRBJ1-6; D gene: .; clone size: .; CDR3 length: 15; CDR3 DNA: TGTGCCAGCAGCCAAGACTGGGTAGATAATTCACCCCTCCACTTT; CDR3 protein: CASSQDWVDNSPLHF
V gene: TRBV15; J gene: TRBJ1-2; D gene: TRBD1; clone size: .; CDR3 length: 14; CDR3 DNA: TGTGCCAGCAGCGCCGGGACAGGGCTCGACGGCTACACCTTC; CDR3 protein: CASSAGTGLDGYTF
V gene: TRBV6-2/TRBV6-3; J gene: TRBJ1-2; D gene: .; clone size: .; CDR3 length: 15; CDR3 DNA: TGTGCCAGCAGCGGGCAGGACACCTCCTCCTATGGCTACACCTTC; CDR3 protein: CASSGQDTSSYGYTF
V gene: TRBV28; J gene: TRBJ2-7; D gene: .; clone size: .; CDR3 length: 12; CDR3 DNA: TGTGCCAGCGGGCAGGGCACTTGGTGGCAGTACTTC; CDR3 protein: CASGQGTWWQYF
V gene: TRBV29-1; J gene: TRBJ2-7; D gene: .; clone size: .; CDR3 length: 12; CDR3 DNA: TGCAGCAGTCGACGGGGAGCCTACGAGCAGTACTTC; CDR3 protein: CSSRRGAYEQYF
V gene: TRBV29-1; J gene: TRBJ1-3; D gene: .; clone size: .; CDR3 length: 12; CDR3 DNA: TGCAGCTTAGCTACCTCTGGAAACACCATATATTTT; CDR3 protein: CSLATSGNTIYF
V gene: TRBV20-1; J gene: TRBJ2-7; D gene: .; clone size: many; CDR3 length: 12; CDR3 DNA: TGCAGTGCTATCAGGGCACCTTACGAGCAGTACTTC; CDR3 protein: CSAIRAPYEQYF
V gene: TRBV4-1; J gene: TRBJ1-1; D gene: .; clone size: .; CDR3 length: 13; CDR3 DNA: TGCGCCAGCAGCCATCAGGGTAGAAGTGAAGCTTTCTTT; CDR3 protein: CASSHQGRSEAFF
V gene: TRBV24-1; J gene: TRBJ1-2; D gene: .; clone size: .; CDR3 length: 14; CDR3 DNA: TGTGCCACCAGTGGCAGGGGCGCTAACTATGGCTACACCTTC; CDR3 protein: CATSGRGANYGYTF
V gene: TRBV10-1; J gene: TRBJ1-1; D gene: .; clone size: .; CDR3 length: 15; CDR3 DNA: TGTGCCAGCTCACCGCACAAGGGGATGGACACTGAAGCTTTCTTT; CDR3 protein: CASSPHKGMDTEAFF
V gene: TRBV7-9; J gene: TRBJ1-4; D gene: .; clone size: few; CDR3 length: 16; CDR3 DNA: TGTGCCAGCAGCTTAGTTATGGGGCAGACTAATGAAAAACTGTTTTTT; CDR3 protein: CASSLVMGQTNEKLFF
V gene: TRBV7-6; J gene: TRBJ2-5; D gene: .; clone size: many; CDR3 length: 13; CDR3 DNA: TGTGCCAGCAGAGGGACGGAGAAGGAGACCCAGTACTTC; CDR3 protein: CASRGTEKETQYF
V gene: TRBV2; J gene: TRBJ1-4; D gene: .; clone size: .; CDR3 length: 15; CDR3 DNA: TGTGCCAGCAGTGAAGGGGAGCCAGGGAGTGAAAAACTGTTTTTT; CDR3 protein: CASSEGEPGSEKLFF
V gene: TRBV7-9; J gene: TRBJ2-7; D gene: .; clone size: .; CDR3 length: 18; CDR3 DNA: TGTGCCAGCAGCCAAGATCATCAGGCACGGAGGACTTCTAACGAGCAGTACTTC; CDR3 protein: CASSQDHQARRTSNEQYF
V gene: TRBV12-3/TRBV12-4; J gene: TRBJ2-7; D gene: TRBD1; clone size: few; CDR3 length: 17; CDR3 DNA: TGTGCCAGCAGTTACTCCTCAGGGACAGCTCCTTCCTACGAGCAGTACTTC; CDR3 protein: CASSYSSGTAPSYEQYF
V gene: TRBV7-9; J gene: TRBJ1-5; D gene: .; clone size: .; CDR3 length: 14; CDR3 DNA: TGTGCCAGCAGCTTAGTGGGGCAAAATCAGCCCCAGCATTTT; CDR3 protein: CASSLVGQNQPQHF